A selection of T cell receptor beta chains follows, all from one sample in a study of cytomegalovirus exposure and HLA in healthy donors. Some clones are missing from TCRdb's copy, which holds only in-frame ones; the method was immunoSEQ multiplex PCR. The table has 98,000 or so clones, 70% to 90% seen once. What was sequenced was PBMCs. These receptors were obtained from a woman younger than 30 in good health and CMV-seronegative. Each CDR3 is given with its conserved first and last residue. The D gene is left open where the match is weak. Size values are once, few and many counts, or a class for expanded clones, and some rows have none.

CDR3 protein	CDR3 DNA	clone size	V gene	D gene	J gene
CASKRTGGISGANVLTF	TGCGCCAGCAAGCGGACAGGGGGCATCTCTGGGGCCAACGTCCTGACTTTC	NA	TRBV5-1	TRBD1	TRBJ2-6
CASSLTGEESPLHF	TGTGCCAGTAGCCTTACAGGGGAAGAATCACCCCTCCACTTT	NA	TRBV19	TRBD1	TRBJ1-6
CATSRRQGGQPQHF	TGTGCCACCAGCAGACGACAGGGCGGTCAGCCCCAGCATTTT	NA	TRBV15	TRBD1	TRBJ1-5
CASSLGSAYEQYF	TGTGCCAGCAGCTTAGGCTCAGCCTACGAGCAGTACTTC	NA	TRBV7-6	NA	TRBJ2-7
CASSPPGTGIYNEQFF	TGCGCCAGCAGCCCCCCCGGGACAGGAATCTACAATGAGCAGTTCTTC	NA	TRBV4-1	TRBD1	TRBJ2-1
CASSKTSKGEGANYGYTF	TGTGCCAGCAGCAAAACGAGTAAGGGCGAGGGGGCCAACTATGGCTACACCTTC	NA	TRBV21-1	NA	TRBJ1-2
CASSTDGSSYNEQFF	TGTGCCAGTAGTACGGACGGGAGCTCCTACAATGAGCAGTTCTTC	NA	TRBV19	NA	TRBJ2-1
CASSATGGGNTEAFF	TGTGCCAGCAGCGCGACAGGGGGCGGAAACACTGAAGCTTTCTTT	NA	TRBV5-5	TRBD1	TRBJ1-1
CSAYRGPSYEQYF	TGCAGCGCTTACAGGGGTCCCTCCTACGAGCAGTACTTC	NA	TRBV29-1	TRBD1	TRBJ2-7
CASKLGATATYEQYF	TGTGCCAGCAAGCTGGGGGCGACGGCCACCTACGAGCAGTACTTC	NA	TRBV2	NA	TRBJ2-7
CASNPRDRDSYNSPLHF	TGTGCCAGCAACCCAAGGGACAGGGACTCCTATAATTCACCCCTCCACTTT	NA	TRBV27	TRBD1	TRBJ1-6
CASSPLTSGGASIQYF	TGTGCCAGCTCACCACTGACTAGCGGGGGGGCTAGCATTCAGTACTTC	NA	TRBV18	TRBD2	TRBJ2-4
CASSFAGGRDTDTQYF	TGTGCCAGCAGTTTCGCGGGGGGGAGGGACACAGATACGCAGTATTTT	NA	TRBV28	TRBD2	TRBJ2-3
CASSYDKRGPYEQYF	TGTGCCAGCAGTTATGACAAGCGGGGTCCCTACGAGCAGTACTTC	NA	TRBV5-5	TRBD2	TRBJ2-7
CASSLKRGLYNEQFF	TGTGCCAGCAGCTTAAAGCGGGGGCTCTACAATGAGCAGTTCTTC	NA	TRBV11-3	TRBD2	TRBJ2-1
CASSLRDRGNGYTF	TGTGCCAGCAGCTTAAGGGACAGGGGGAATGGCTACACCTTC	NA	TRBV13	TRBD1	TRBJ1-2
CASSLIAGGYNEQFF	TGTGCCAGCAGCTTAATAGCGGGGGGTTACAATGAGCAGTTCTTC	NA	TRBV7-9	TRBD2	TRBJ2-1
CASSLEAGELFF	TGCGCCAGCAGCTTAGAGGCCGGGGAGCTGTTTTTT	NA	TRBV10-2	NA	TRBJ2-2
CASSVVGGGGHEQFF	TGTGCCAGCAGCGTAGTAGGCGGGGGGGGCCATGAGCAGTTCTTC	NA	TRBV9	TRBD2	TRBJ2-1
CASGGTPSNQPQHF	TGTGCCTCAGGGGGGACACCTAGCAATCAGCCCCAGCATTTT	NA	TRBV19	TRBD1	TRBJ1-5
CSVEPGNTEAFF	TGCAGCGTTGAGCCAGGGAACACTGAAGCTTTCTTT	NA	TRBV29-1	NA	TRBJ1-1
CASSLRRLAGTNEQYF	TGTGCCAGCAGCCTCCGTAGACTAGCGGGGACTAACGAGCAGTACTTC	NA	TRBV7-8	TRBD2	TRBJ2-7
CATTSVVETQYF	TGTGCCACCACTAGCGTGGTTGAGACCCAGTACTTC	NA	TRBV6-1	TRBD2	TRBJ2-5
CASILGVTEAFF	TGTGCCAGTATCCTAGGCGTCACTGAAGCTTTCTTT	NA	TRBV2	NA	TRBJ1-1
CASSLKAGVQDTQYF	TGTGCCAGCAGCTTAAAAGCGGGGGTACAAGATACGCAGTATTTT	NA	TRBV7-3	TRBD2	TRBJ2-3
CASSGGPGETQYF	TGTGCCAGTTCGGGCGGGCCGGGGGAGACCCAGTACTTC	NA	TRBV2	NA	TRBJ2-5
CASRHINSYNEQFF	TGTGCCAGTAGACATATCAACAGTTACAATGAGCAGTTCTTC	once	TRBV19	NA	TRBJ2-1
CASGGQSNYGYTF	TGTGCCAGCGGGGGACAGTCGAACTATGGCTACACCTTC	NA	TRBV2	TRBD1	TRBJ1-2
CATAVNTEAFF	TGTGCCACCGCAGTGAACACTGAAGCTTTCTTT	NA	TRBV6-6	NA	TRBJ1-1
CASSRDVQNEQFF	TGTGCCAGCAGCAGGGATGTACAGAATGAGCAGTTCTTC	NA	TRBV2	NA	TRBJ2-1
CASSSTTSGETQYF	TGTGCCAGCAGCTCGACTACTAGCGGGGAGACCCAGTACTTC	once	TRBV7-7	TRBD2	TRBJ2-5
CASSVRTGNTEAFF	TGTGCCAGCAGCGTCCGGACAGGGAACACTGAAGCTTTCTTT	NA	TRBV2	TRBD1	TRBJ1-1
CASGGTQYF	TGTGCCAGTGGGGGGACGCAGTATTTT	NA	TRBV7-2	NA	TRBJ2-3
CATSRAGTVSLHF	TGTGCCACCAGCAGAGCAGGCACAGTTTCTCTCCACTTT	NA	TRBV15	NA	TRBJ1-6
CASTERGGPDTQYF	TGTGCCAGCACCGAGCGGGGGGGCCCAGATACGCAGTATTTT	NA	TRBV6-1	TRBD2	TRBJ2-3
CASVGGAGELFF	TGTGCTAGTGTGGGGGGGGCCGGTGAGCTGTTTTTT	NA	TRBV12-5	NA	TRBJ2-2
CSALGGGVQYF	TGCAGCGCGCTGGGCGGAGGGGTGCAGTACTTC	NA	TRBV29-1	NA	TRBJ2-7
CASRGSTDTQYF	TGTGCCAGCCGCGGATCCACAGATACGCAGTATTTT	NA	TRBV18	NA	TRBJ2-3
CASSSGRDISSTDTQYF	TGTGCCAGCAGTTCCGGCCGGGACATTTCTAGCACAGATACGCAGTATTTT	NA	TRBV28	NA	TRBJ2-3
CASSQEGEGDYGYTF	TGTGCCAGCAGCCAAGAGGGGGAGGGGGACTATGGCTACACCTTC	NA	TRBV14	NA	TRBJ1-2
CASSPWGTSPNTGELFF	TGTGCCAGCAGCCCTTGGGGGACTAGCCCGAACACCGGGGAGCTGTTTTTT	NA	TRBV7-2	TRBD2	TRBJ2-2